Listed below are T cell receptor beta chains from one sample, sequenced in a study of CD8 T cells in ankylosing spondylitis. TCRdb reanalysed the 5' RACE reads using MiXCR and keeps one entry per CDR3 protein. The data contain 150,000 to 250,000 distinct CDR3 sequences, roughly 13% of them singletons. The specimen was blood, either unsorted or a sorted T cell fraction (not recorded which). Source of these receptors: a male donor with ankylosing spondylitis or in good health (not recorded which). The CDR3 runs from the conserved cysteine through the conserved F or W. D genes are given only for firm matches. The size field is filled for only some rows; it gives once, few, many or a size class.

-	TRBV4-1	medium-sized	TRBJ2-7	CASSQGVGRSYEQYF	TGCGCCAGCAGCCAAGGGGTCGGCCGCTCCTACGAGCAGTACTTC
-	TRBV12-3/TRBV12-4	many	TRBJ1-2	CASSLGQGLGYTF	TGTGCCAGCAGTTTGGGGCAGGGTCTTGGCTACACCTTC
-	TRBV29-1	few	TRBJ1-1	CSVVSVDTEAFF	TGCAGCGTTGTTAGCGTCGACACTGAAGCTTTCTTT
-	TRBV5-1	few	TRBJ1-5	CASSLSGEPQHF	TGCGCCAGCAGCTTGAGTGGAGAGCCCCAGCATTTT
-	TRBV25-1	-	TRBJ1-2	CASCCDLASYGYTF	TGTGCCAGCTGTTGTGACTTAGCGAGCTATGGCTACACCTTC
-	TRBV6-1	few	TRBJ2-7	CASSEGRGGYEQYF	TGTGCCAGCAGTGAAGGACGGGGCGGCTACGAGCAGTACTTC
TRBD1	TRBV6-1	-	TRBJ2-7	CASSEARTGVHEQYF	TGTGCCAGCAGTGAAGCGCGGACAGGGGTCCACGAGCAGTACTTC
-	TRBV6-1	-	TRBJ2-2	CASRQREYNGELFF	TGTGCCAGCAGACAGAGGGAGTATAACGGGGAGCTGTTTTTT
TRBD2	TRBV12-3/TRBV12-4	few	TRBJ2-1	CASTSRGGSFENEQFF	TGTGCCAGCACCTCCCGCGGGGGGTCCTTTGAGAATGAGCAGTTCTTC
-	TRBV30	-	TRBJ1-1	CAWSEAGNTEAFF	TGTGCCTGGTCCGAGGCAGGGAACACTGAAGCTTTCTTT
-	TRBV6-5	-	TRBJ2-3	CASSYGTLRADTQYF	TGTGCCAGCAGCTATGGGACACTTCGGGCAGATACGCAGTATTTT
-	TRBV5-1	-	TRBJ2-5	CASSSGTSQETQYF	TGCGCCAGTTCTTCCGGGACGTCGCAAGAGACCCAGTACTTC
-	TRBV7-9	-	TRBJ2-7	CASSFNAPSQGYEQYF	TGTGCCAGCAGCTTCAACGCCCCGTCGCAGGGCTACGAGCAGTACTTC
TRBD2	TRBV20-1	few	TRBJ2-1	CSARDPGLTYNEQFF	TGCAGTGCTAGAGATCCGGGACTAACCTACAATGAGCAGTTCTTC
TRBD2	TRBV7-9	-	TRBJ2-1	CASSQSPGLAYNEQFF	TGTGCCAGCAGCCAATCCCCGGGACTAGCCTACAATGAGCAGTTCTTC
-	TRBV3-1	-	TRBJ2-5	CASSQERARYQETQYF	TGTGCCAGCAGCCAAGAAAGAGCTAGGTACCAAGAGACCCAGTACTTC
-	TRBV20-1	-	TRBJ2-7	CSAIRWGDSSYEQYF	TGCAGTGCCATCAGGTGGGGGGATAGCTCCTACGAGCAGTACTTC
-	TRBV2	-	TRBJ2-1	CARDYSDSYNEQFF	TGTGCCAGAGATTACAGTGATTCCTACAATGAGCAGTTCTTC
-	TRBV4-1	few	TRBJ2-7	CASSQEGIGEQYF	TGCGCCAGCAGCCAAGAAGGGATCGGCGAGCAGTACTTC
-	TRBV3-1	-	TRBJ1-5	CASRTNQGQPQHF	TGTGCCAGCAGGACGAATCAGGGACAGCCCCAGCATTTT
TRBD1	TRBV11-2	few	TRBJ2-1	CASSSPTGENEQFF	TGTGCCAGCAGCTCCCCGACAGGGGAGAATGAGCAGTTCTTC
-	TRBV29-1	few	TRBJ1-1	CSVGGWRTEAFF	TGCAGCGTTGGGGGTTGGAGGACTGAAGCTTTCTTT
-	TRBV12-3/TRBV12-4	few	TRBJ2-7	CASSPDRIIREWHEQYF	TGTGCCAGCAGCCCGGACCGAATTATCCGGGAGTGGCACGAGCAGTACTTC
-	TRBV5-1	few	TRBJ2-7	CASSSPGPEQYF	TGCGCCAGCAGCTCCCCCGGCCCCGAGCAGTACTTC
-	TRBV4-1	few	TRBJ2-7	CASSQDGEQYF	TGCGCCAGCAGCCAAGATGGCGAGCAGTACTTC
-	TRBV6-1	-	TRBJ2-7	CASSQLRVGEQYF	TGTGCCAGCTCCCAACTCAGGGTGGGAGAGCAGTACTTC
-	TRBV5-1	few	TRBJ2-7	CASGYTGAPYEQYF	TGCGCCAGCGGATACACCGGGGCCCCCTACGAGCAGTACTTC
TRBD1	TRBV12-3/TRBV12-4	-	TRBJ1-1	CASSMGQGHTEAFF	TGTGCCAGCAGTATGGGACAGGGTCACACTGAAGCTTTCTTT
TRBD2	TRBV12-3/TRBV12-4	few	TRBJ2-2	CASSLRLAGSGELFF	TGTGCCAGCAGTTTACGTCTAGCGGGGTCCGGGGAGCTGTTTTTT
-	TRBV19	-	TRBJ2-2	CASSMEGTGELFF	TGTGCCAGTAGTATGGAGGGGACCGGGGAGCTGTTTTTT
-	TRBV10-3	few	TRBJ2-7	CASGGSSYEQYF	TGTGCCAGTGGAGGGAGCTCCTACGAGCAGTACTTC
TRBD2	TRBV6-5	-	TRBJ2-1	CASSYSRGGGEQFF	TGTGCCAGCAGTTACTCACGGGGGGGCGGTGAGCAGTTCTTC
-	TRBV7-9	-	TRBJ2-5	CASSLSLGEETQYF	TGTGCCAGCAGCTTATCCTTGGGGGAGGAGACCCAGTACTTC
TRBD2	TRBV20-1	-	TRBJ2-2	CSARDSGEGDAGELFF	TGCAGTGCTAGAGATTCCGGGGAGGGAGACGCCGGGGAGCTGTTTTTT
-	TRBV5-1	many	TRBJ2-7	CASSLGRETYEQYF	TGCGCCAGCAGCTTGGGCAGGGAAACCTACGAGCAGTACTTC
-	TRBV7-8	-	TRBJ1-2	CASSLGAGAGYTF	TGTGCCAGCAGCTTAGGGGCAGGGGCAGGCTACACCTTC
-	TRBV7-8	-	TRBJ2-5	CASSLIPRDPQETQYF	TGTGCCAGCAGCTTAATCCCCAGGGATCCCCAAGAGACCCAGTACTTC
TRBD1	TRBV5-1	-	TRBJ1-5	CASSLTGGQPQHF	TGCGCCAGCAGCTTAACAGGGGGCCAGCCCCAGCATTTT
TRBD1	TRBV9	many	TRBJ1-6	CASSETGGNSPLHF	TGTGCCAGCAGCGAGACAGGGGGAAATTCACCCCTCCACTTT
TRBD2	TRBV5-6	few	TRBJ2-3	CASSLVSSGGDTQYF	TGTGCCAGCAGCTTGGTCTCTAGCGGGGGAGATACGCAGTATTTT
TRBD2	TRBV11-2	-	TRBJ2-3	CASSSWTSGGTDTQYF	TGTGCCAGCAGCTCTTGGACTAGCGGGGGCACAGATACGCAGTATTTT
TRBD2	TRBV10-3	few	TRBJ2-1	CAISEASGSRSYNEQFF	TGTGCCATCAGTGAGGCTAGCGGGAGTAGGTCCTACAATGAGCAGTTCTTC
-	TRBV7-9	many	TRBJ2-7	CASSHTEIGKSSYEQYF	TGTGCCAGTAGCCACACGGAGATTGGCAAGAGCTCCTACGAGCAGTACTTC
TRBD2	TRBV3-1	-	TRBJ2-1	CASSHRGGLAGGSSYNEQFF	TGTGCCAGCAGCCATCGTGGAGGATTAGCGGGGGGCAGTTCTTACAATGAGCAGTTCTTC
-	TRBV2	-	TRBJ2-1	CASRMYSLRNEQFF	TGTGCCAGCAGGATGTACAGTCTAAGGAATGAGCAGTTCTTC
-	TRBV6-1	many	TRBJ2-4	CASSLFGFGKNIQYF	TGTGCCAGCTCCCTTTTTGGGTTTGGCAAAAACATTCAGTACTTC
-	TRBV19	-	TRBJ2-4	CASRRGRENIQYF	TGTGCCAGTAGAAGAGGACGGGAAAACATTCAGTACTTC
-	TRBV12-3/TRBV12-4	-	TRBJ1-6	CASSFQGPINSPLHF	TGTGCCAGCAGTTTTCAGGGACCGATCAATTCACCCCTCCACTTT
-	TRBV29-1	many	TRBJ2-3	CSPGPITTDTQYF	TGCAGCCCCGGACCGATCACCACAGATACGCAGTATTTT
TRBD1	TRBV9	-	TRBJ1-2	CASTTGGGHGYTF	TGTGCCAGCACCACAGGGGGCGGGCATGGCTACACCTTC
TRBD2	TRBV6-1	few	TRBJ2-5	CASSKRLAEETQYF	TGTGCCAGCAGCAAGAGACTAGCGGAAGAGACCCAGTACTTC
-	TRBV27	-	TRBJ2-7	CASSLGEGRQYF	TGTGCCAGCAGTTTGGGGGAAGGGAGGCAGTACTTC
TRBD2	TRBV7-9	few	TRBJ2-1	CASSLGPSGIGQFF	TGTGCCAGCAGCTTAGGCCCTAGCGGGATCGGGCAGTTCTTC
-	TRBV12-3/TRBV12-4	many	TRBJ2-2	CASSPPIGTGELFF	TGTGCCAGCAGCCCCCCGATAGGCACCGGGGAGCTGTTTTTT
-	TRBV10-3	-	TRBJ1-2	CAISESDLGRNYGYTF	TGTGCCATCAGTGAATCCGACTTGGGACGGAACTATGGCTACACCTTC